The next 20 T cell receptor beta chains were all read from a single sample in a study of PD-L1 blockade in urothelial cancer. Profiling relied on immunoSEQ multiplex PCR, and the TCRdb table lists in-frame clones only, not all of them. The sample lists approximately 34,000 clones, 84% occurring once. Sequencing used PBMCs, obtained around atezolizumab (anti-PD-L1) treatment. The receptors originated from a man aged 60 to 75 with urothelial cancer.

This chain connects TRBV5-4 to TRBJ2-5; 7 positions match TRBD2. The germline CDR1 and CDR2 sequences are SGHNT and YYREEE (reference sequence). The V gene end was trimmed by 0 bases and the J gene end by 3 bases; junction bases not matched to a gene: 2. The CDR3 sequence is 14 residues long. In DNA, the CDR3 is TGTGCCAGCAGCTTGGCCGGACTAGAAGAGACCCAGTACTTC. Its protein is CASSLAGLEETQYF.

This clone was recorded a few times. This chain connects TRBV10-3 to TRBJ2-7; 7 bases align to TRBD1. Losses at the gene ends were 0 bases for V and 3 bases for J; bases not matched to a gene: 8. The germline gives CDR1 ENHRY, CDR2 SYGVKD. The CDR3 contains 16 residues. The CDR3 sequence: CAISESKGGVIYEQYF. The CDR3 coding sequence is TGTGCCATCAGTGAGTCGAAAGGGGGCGTGATCTACGAGCAGTACTTC.

This chain joins TRBV11-2 and TRBJ2-1, with D possibly matching TRBD2 (5 bases). The length of the CDR3 is 15 residues. Trimming took off 3 bases at V and 5 bases at J, with 14 bases between the two ends. Germline V gene data show CDR1 as SGHAT and CDR2 as FQNNGV. CDR3 coding DNA: TGTGCCAGCAGCTTGCCGGCGGGCCCTGACAATGAGCAGTTCTTC. As protein: CASSLPAGPDNEQFF.

This clone was detected only a few times. V gene TRBV19 combines with J gene TRBJ1-2; D may be TRBD1 (5 bases). Trimming removed 4 bases at V and 8 bases at J, with 17 bases between. Germline CDR1 LNHDA, CDR2 SQIVND (reference sequence). CDR3 length equals 14 residues. CDR3 bases: TGTGCCAGTAGTACCCCCGGGACTTTTACCGGCTACACCTTC. Translation: CASSTPGTFTGYTF. The full variable domain, its missing parts supplied by reference TRBV19 and TRBJ1-2, is DGGITQSPKYLFRKEGQNVTLSCEQNLNHDAMYWYRQDPGQGLRLIYYSQIVNDFQKGDIAEGYSVSREKKESFPLTVTSAQKNPTAFYLCASSTPGTFTGYTFGSGTRLTVV.

This clone has more than one count but fewer than ten. The genes are TRBV9 and TRBJ1-2; a weak D match, TRBD1 (6 bases). Germline CDR1 and CDR2: SGDLS and YYNGEE. The V end lost 3 bases, the J end lost 7 bases, and 16 bases lay between the germline ends. The CDR3 is 14 amino acids. The CDR3 DNA reads as TGTGCCAGCAGCGGAACGCAGGGGATAGGTGGCTACACCTTC. Encoded protein: CASSGTQGIGGYTF.

The chain is built from TRBV10-3 and TRBJ1-2; 7 bases fit TRBD1. V dropped 8 bases and J dropped 4; count of bases not matched to a gene: 13. The germline V gene encodes CDR1 ENHRY and CDR2 SYGVKD. The CDR3 loop spans 15 amino acids. The CDR3 coding sequence is TGTGCCATCTTTAATTACCGGGACAGAGCCTATGGCTACACCTTC. Translated: CAIFNYRDRAYGYTF.

The chain recombines TRBV6-1 with TRBJ1-4, with D possibly being TRBD1 (5 bases). Per the germline V gene, CDR1 is MNHNS and CDR2 is SASEGT. Trimming took 6 bases from V and 0 from J, leaving 8 bases between them. The CDR3 has 14 amino acids. The DNA for the CDR3 is TGTGCCAGCAGAACGACAGCAACTAATGAAAAACTGTTTTTT. Its translation: CASRTTATNEKLFF.

This chain connects TRBV7-2 to TRBJ1-1; 8 nucleotides match TRBD1. Trimming took 4 bases from V and 0 from J; bases not matched to a gene: 4. Germline V CDR1 and CDR2: SGHTA, FQGNSA. This CDR3 comprises 15 residues. The CDR3 reads CASSSGQGLNTEAFF. The CDR3 DNA reads TGTGCCAGCAGCTCCGGACAGGGACTGAACACTGAAGCTTTCTTT. The whole variable domain, remainder taken from reference TRBV7-2 and TRBJ1-1, is GAGVSQSPSNKVTEKGKDVELRCDPISGHTALYWYRQSLGQGLEFLIYFQGNSAPDKSGLPSDRFSAERTGGSVSTLTIQRTQQEDSAVYLCASSSGQGLNTEAFFGQGTRLTVV.

This clone has just one count. This chain links TRBV6-1 with TRBJ1-5; unclear D gene. V was clipped by 3 bases and J by 4 bases, with 10 bases between them. The germline V gene encodes CDR1 MNHNS and CDR2 SASEGT. CDR3 length: 14 amino acids. In nucleotides, the CDR3 is TGTGCCAGCAGTGAGGCAGGTTGGAATCAGCCCCAGCATTTT. Encoded protein: CASSEAGWNQPQHF.

V is TRBV5-6 and J is TRBJ2-2; D possibly corresponds to TRBD2 (5 bases). CDR3 size: 14 residues. Per germline, CDR1 SGHDT and CDR2 YYEEEE. V was shortened by 4 bases and J by 1 base, with 8 bases between the two germline ends. CDR3 sequence: CASSPTRNTGELFF. The DNA for the CDR3 is TGTGCCAGCAGCCCCACTAGGAACACCGGGGAGCTGTTTTTT.

The rearrangement links TRBV7-7 to TRBJ2-2; 9 bases are a match to TRBD1. CDR3 length: 15 residues. The germline CDR1 and CDR2 sequences are SSHAT and FNYEAQ (reference sequence). In DNA form, the CDR3 reads TGTGCTAGCTCATTGACAGGGGGGAACACCGGGGAGCTGTTTTTT. Residues: CASSLTGGNTGELFF.

The sample holds a few counts of this clone. The genes are TRBV10-3 and TRBJ2-1; 11 bases fit TRBD2. This CDR3 region has 23 residues. J was trimmed by 0 bases and V by 5 bases; bases with no gene match: 24. Per germline, CDR1 ENHRY and CDR2 SYGVKD. As DNA, the CDR3 is TGTGCCATCAGTCCGAGGGACAGGATACTAGCGGGGGAAAACGTCAGCTCCTACAATGAGCAGTTCTTC. This encodes CAISPRDRILAGENVSSYNEQFF.

The chain recombines TRBV30 with TRBJ2-2; TRBD1 is a possible D gene (6 bases). Looked up from germline, CDR1 is GTSNPN and CDR2 is SVGIG (reference sequence). This CDR3 comprises 14 residues. Trimming removed 8 bases at V and 6 bases at J, with 19 bases between. In DNA, the CDR3 is TGTGCCGTATACAGGGTTGGTCTTGCCGGGGAGCTGTTTTTT. Amino acids: CAVYRVGLAGELFF.

The V and J genes are TRBV15 and TRBJ1-5; 8 nucleotides match TRBD1. The CDR3 loop spans 15 amino acids. Germline assignment: CDR1 LNHNV and CDR2 YYDKDF (reference sequence). With 7 bases clipped from V and 3 bases from J, the junction kept 8 bases outside the gene matches. This CDR3 is CATTPDRAYNQPQHF. In DNA form, the CDR3 reads TGTGCCACCACCCCGGACAGGGCGTACAATCAGCCCCAGCATTTT.

J is TRBJ2-1 and V is TRBV11-2; 13 bases map to TRBD2. The CDR3 totals 16 residues. Trimming removed 5 bases from V and 8 bases from J; junction bases left unmatched: 9. Germline assignment: CDR1 SGHAT and CDR2 FQNNGV. In DNA form, the CDR3 reads TGTGCCAGCAGCCTAGGGACTAGCGGGATCGGGCATGAGCAGTTCTTC. Translating gives CASSLGTSGIGHEQFF.

CDR3 in DNA: TGTGCCAGCAGTTTCGACAGGGGTAGGGTCTACGAGCAGTACTTC. Translated, it gives CASSFDRGRVYEQYF. The J gene is TRBJ2-7, the V gene TRBV27, with 8 bases that match TRBD1. The germline CDR1 and CDR2 sequences are MNHEY and SMNVEV (reference sequence). J lost 3 bases, V lost 3 bases, and 7 bases had no gene match. CDR3 length: 15 amino acids.

The chain carries TRBV6-4 and TRBJ1-2; D call uncertain. The CDR3 is 14 amino acids. CDR1 and CDR2 from the germline V gene are MRHNA and SNTAGT. V lost 4 bases, J lost 2 bases, and 11 bases lay in between. The CDR3 loop is CASSVDPGNYGYTF. In nucleotides, the CDR3 is TGTGCCAGCAGTGTAGACCCCGGGAACTATGGCTACACCTTC.

The gene calls are TRBV6-6 and TRBJ2-3; 8 bases agree with TRBD1. This CDR3 contains 13 residues. Per germline, CDR1 MNHNY and CDR2 SVGAGI (reference sequence). Germline trimming cut 6 bases from V and 1 base from J; bases unmatched to any gene: 0. The chain's CDR3 is CASRGQGTDTQYF. The DNA of the CDR3 is TGTGCCAGCAGGGGACAGGGCACAGATACGCAGTATTTT.

This clone is a singleton in its sample. The V and J genes are TRBV7-2 and TRBJ1-2; no clear D. This CDR3 spans 14 amino acids. Trimming took 1 base from V and 4 from J, leaving 10 bases between them. Germline V CDR1 and CDR2: SGHTA, FQGNSA. The CDR3 sequence: CASSLGSGIYGYTF. CDR3 in DNA: TGTGCCAGCAGCTTAGGTAGCGGAATCTATGGCTACACCTTC.

This chain links TRBV7-9 with TRBJ2-2; D uncertain. The germline V gene encodes CDR1 SEHNR and CDR2 FQNEAQ (reference sequence). This CDR3 region has 16 residues. V was pared by 5 bases and J by 1 base, with 14 bases between. CDR3 sequence (DNA): TGTGCCAGCAGCCTGGAGACTCTAGTGAACACCGGGGAGCTGTTTTTT. Its translation: CASSLETLVNTGELFF. Using reference TRBV7-9 and TRBJ2-2 for the parts outside the CDR3, the full variable domain is DTGVSQNPRHKITKRGQNVTFRCDPISEHNRLYWYRQTLGQGPEFLTYFQNEAQLEKSRLLSDRFSAERPKGSFSTLEIQRTEQGDSAMYLCASSLETLVNTGELFFGEGSRLTVL.